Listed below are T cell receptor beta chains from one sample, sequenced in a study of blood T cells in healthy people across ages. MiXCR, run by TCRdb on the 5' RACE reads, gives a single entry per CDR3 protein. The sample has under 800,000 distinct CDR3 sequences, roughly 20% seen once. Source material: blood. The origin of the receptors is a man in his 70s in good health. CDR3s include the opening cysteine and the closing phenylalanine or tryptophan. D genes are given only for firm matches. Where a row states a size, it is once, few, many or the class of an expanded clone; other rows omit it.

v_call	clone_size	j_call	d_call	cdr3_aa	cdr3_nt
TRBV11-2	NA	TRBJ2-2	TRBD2	CASSLIVGLASTGELFF	TGTGCCAGCAGCTTAATTGTCGGACTAGCGAGCACCGGGGAGCTGTTTTTT
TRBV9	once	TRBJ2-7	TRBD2	CASSVSSGGTYEQHF	TGTGCCAGCAGCGTATCTAGCGGGGGTACCTACGAGCAGCACTTC
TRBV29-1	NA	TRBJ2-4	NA	CSARLSDLAKNIQYF	TGCAGCGCCCGTTTGTCGGACCTAGCCAAAAACATTCAGTACTTC
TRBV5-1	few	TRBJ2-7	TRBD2	CASGSYSGKSYEQYF	TGCGCCAGCGGGTCCTATAGCGGGAAATCCTACGAGCAGTACTTC
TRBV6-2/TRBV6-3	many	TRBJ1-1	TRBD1	CASEGAPNTEAFF	TGTGCCAGCGAGGGGGCCCCGAACACTGAAGCTTTCTTT
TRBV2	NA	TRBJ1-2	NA	CASGEYPASLGVYTF	TGTGCCAGCGGTGAATATCCGGCCAGCCTAGGGGTCTACACCTTC
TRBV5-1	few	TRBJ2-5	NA	CASKGLVNQDTQYF	TGCGCCAGCAAGGGTTTGGTAAACCAAGATACCCAGTACTTC
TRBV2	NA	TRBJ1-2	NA	CASSDYSNYGYTF	TGTGCCAGCAGTGACTACTCTAACTATGGCTACACCTTC
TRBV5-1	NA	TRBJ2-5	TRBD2	CASSFSGSVKETQYF	TGCGCCAGCAGCTTTAGCGGGAGCGTAAAAGAGACCCAGTACTTC
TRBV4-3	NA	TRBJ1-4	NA	CASSQGVFAGKMEKLFF	TGCGCCAGCAGCCAAGGAGTATTTGCAGGGAAGATGGAAAAACTGTTTTTT
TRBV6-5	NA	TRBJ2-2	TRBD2	CASSYSTGLAGWATGELFF	TGTGCCAGCAGTTACTCGACGGGACTAGCTGGATGGGCCACCGGGGAGCTGTTTTTT
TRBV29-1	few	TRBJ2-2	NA	CSVGTLGAGELFF	TGCAGCGTCGGGACCCTGGGCGCCGGGGAGCTGTTTTTT
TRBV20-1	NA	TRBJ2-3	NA	CSALGAPTDTQYF	TGCAGTGCCCTAGGGGCCCCCACAGATACGCAGTATTTT
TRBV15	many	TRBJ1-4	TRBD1	CATSRAGTGSEKLFF	TGTGCCACCAGCAGGGCCGGGACAGGCTCTGAAAAACTGTTTTTT
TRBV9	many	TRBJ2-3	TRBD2	CASSVVSTSGTDTQYF	TGTGCCAGCAGCGTAGTATCTACTAGCGGCACAGATACGCAGTATTTT
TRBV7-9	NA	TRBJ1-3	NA	CASSLQGTSSGNTIYF	TGTGCCAGCAGTTTACAGGGAACCAGCTCTGGAAACACCATATATTTT
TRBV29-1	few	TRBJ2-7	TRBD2	CSVYRAGGGNEQYF	TGCAGCGTTTATCGAGCGGGAGGAGGAAACGAGCAGTACTTC
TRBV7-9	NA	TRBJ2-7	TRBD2	CASSSGGSGRTYEQYF	TGTGCCAGCAGCTCTGGGGGTAGCGGGAGGACCTACGAGCAGTACTTC
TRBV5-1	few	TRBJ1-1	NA	CASSLEVLNTEAFF	TGCGCCAGCAGCTTGGAGGTATTGAACACTGAAGCTTTCTTT
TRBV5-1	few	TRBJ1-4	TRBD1	CASSLGQGINEKLFF	TGCGCCAGCAGCTTGGGACAGGGGATTAATGAAAAACTGTTTTTT
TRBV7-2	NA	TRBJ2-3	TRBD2	CASSFSGVPSTDTQYF	TGTGCCAGCAGCTTTAGCGGGGTACCTAGCACAGATACGCAGTATTTT
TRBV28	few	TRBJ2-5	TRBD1	CASCRDRHQETQYF	TGTGCCAGCTGCAGGGACAGGCACCAAGAGACCCAGTACTTC
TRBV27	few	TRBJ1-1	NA	CASSLFDTMWTLNTEAFF	TGTGCCAGCAGTTTGTTCGACACCATGTGGACCCTGAACACTGAAGCTTTCTTT
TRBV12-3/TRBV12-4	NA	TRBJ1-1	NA	CASSFGGRQTEAFF	TGTGCCAGCAGTTTCGGGGGGAGGCAAACTGAAGCTTTCTTT
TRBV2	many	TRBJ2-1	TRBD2	CARREYNEQFF	TGTGCCAGGCGGGAGTACAATGAGCAGTTCTTC
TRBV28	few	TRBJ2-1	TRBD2	CASSGLAGKQFF	TGTGCCAGCAGCGGACTAGCGGGAAAGCAGTTCTTC
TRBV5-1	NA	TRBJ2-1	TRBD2	CASSTSGTSGSYEQFF	TGCGCCAGCAGCACCTCCGGGACTAGCGGGAGTTATGAGCAGTTCTTC
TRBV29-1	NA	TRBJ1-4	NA	CSPLINEELFF	TGCAGCCCTCTTATTAATGAAGAACTGTTTTTT
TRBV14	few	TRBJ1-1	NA	CASSRVGTTNTEAFF	TGTGCCAGCAGCAGAGTTGGGACAACGAACACTGAAGCTTTCTTT
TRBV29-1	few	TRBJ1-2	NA	CSAHGGWSYGYTF	TGCAGCGCCCACGGGGGCTGGAGCTATGGCTACACCTTC
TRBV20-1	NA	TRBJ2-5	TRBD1	CSAHTDRDRGTQYF	TGCAGTGCCCACACTGACCGGGACAGGGGGACCCAGTACTTC
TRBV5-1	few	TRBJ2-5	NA	CASSLSGQGQETQYF	TGCGCCAGCAGCTTGAGTGGACAAGGGCAAGAGACCCAGTACTTC
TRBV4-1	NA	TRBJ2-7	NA	CASSQETGAYEQYF	TGCGCCAGCAGCCAAGAGACGGGCGCATACGAGCAGTACTTC
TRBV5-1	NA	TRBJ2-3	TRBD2	CASSFSLAGGGDTQYF	TGCGCCAGCAGCTTCTCTCTAGCGGGAGGGGGTGATACGCAGTATTTT
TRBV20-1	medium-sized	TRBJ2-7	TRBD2	CSVESSSGTDYEQYF	TGCAGTGTCGAGAGTTCTAGCGGGACCGACTACGAGCAGTACTTC
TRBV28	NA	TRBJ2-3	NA	CAGSLPGTDTQYF	TGTGCCGGCAGTTTACCGGGAACAGATACGCAGTATTTT
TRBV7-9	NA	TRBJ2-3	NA	CASSTEADTQYF	TGTGCCAGCAGCACAGAGGCAGATACGCAGTATTTT
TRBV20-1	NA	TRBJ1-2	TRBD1	CSAETGGNYGYTF	TGCAGTGCCGAGACAGGGGGCAACTATGGCTACACCTTC
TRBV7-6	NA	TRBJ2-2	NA	CASSLGAGFGELFF	TGTGCCAGCAGCTTGGGAGCAGGGTTCGGGGAGCTGTTTTTT
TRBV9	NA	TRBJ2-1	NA	CASSVEGAGNNEQFF	TGTGCCAGCAGCGTAGAAGGGGCTGGTAACAATGAGCAGTTCTTC
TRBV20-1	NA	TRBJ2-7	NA	CSAILGNEQYF	TGCAGTGCTATCTTGGGGAACGAGCAGTACTTC
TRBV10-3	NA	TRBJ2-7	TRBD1	CAISATGVEQYF	TGTGCCATCAGCGCCACAGGGGTCGAGCAGTACTTC
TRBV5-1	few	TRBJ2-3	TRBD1	CASSLVGTGITDTQYF	TGCGCCAGCAGCTTGGTTGGGACAGGGATAACAGATACGCAGTATTTT